This T cell receptor beta chain was found in a study of T cell repertoires in cytomegalovirus infection. Study details: Public signatures in TCR beta pointed to CMV infection and matching HLA type. Regarding the study as a whole: Across the ex vivo response, the dominant clonotypes were HLA-C-restricted CMV-specific TCR beta clonotypes.

Notes on this clonotype: Its target is unknown.

Via MiXCR, TCRdb re-called the reads, giving one row per CDR3 protein. The profile shows some 130,000 distinct CDR3 sequences, roughly a third of them singletons. The V end was cut by 1 base, the J end by 4 bases, with 14 bases between. Germline-derived CDR1 and CDR2 are SGHTA and FQGNSA. The CDR3 consists of 15 residues. Sequencing used CD8+ T cells from cultured PBMCs, obtained from culture after CMV antigen stimulation. The rearrangement uses TRBV7-2 and TRBJ2-7; D is perhaps TRBD2 (5 bases). This TCR was recovered from a human donor in good health (CMV status not recorded). Some clones in this sample may be carry-over from other donors' samples. The CDR3 is CASSLDRGLRYEQYF. DNA of the CDR3: TGTGCCAGCAGCTTAGACCGGGGTCTCCGGTACGAGCAGTACTTC.